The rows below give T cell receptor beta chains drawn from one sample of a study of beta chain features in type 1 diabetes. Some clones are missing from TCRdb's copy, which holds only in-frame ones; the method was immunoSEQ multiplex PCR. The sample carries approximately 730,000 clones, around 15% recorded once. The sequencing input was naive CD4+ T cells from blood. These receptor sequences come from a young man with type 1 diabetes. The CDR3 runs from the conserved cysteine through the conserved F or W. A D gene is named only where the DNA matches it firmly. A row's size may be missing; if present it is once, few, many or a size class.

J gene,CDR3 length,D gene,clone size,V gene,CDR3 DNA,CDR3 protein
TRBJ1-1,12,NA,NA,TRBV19,TGTGCCAGTAGTATTGGGAACACTGAAGCTTTCTTT,CASSIGNTEAFF
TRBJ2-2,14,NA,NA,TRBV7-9,TGTGCCAGCAGCACCCGTGAGGCCACCGGGGAGCTGTTTTTT,CASSTREATGELFF
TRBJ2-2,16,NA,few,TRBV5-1,TGCGCCAGCAGCTTGATCACAGGAGCGAACACCGGGGAGCTGTTTTTT,CASSLITGANTGELFF
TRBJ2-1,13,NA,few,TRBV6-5,TGTGCCAGCAGTTCTCAAAGGTACAATGAGCAGTTCTTC,CASSSQRYNEQFF
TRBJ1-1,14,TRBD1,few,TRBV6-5,TGTGCCAGCAGTAAGGGACAGGGGGTCACTGAAGCTTTCTTT,CASSKGQGVTEAFF
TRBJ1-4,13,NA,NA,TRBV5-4,TGTGCCAGCAATCGACAGGATAATGAAAAACTGTTTTTT,CASNRQDNEKLFF
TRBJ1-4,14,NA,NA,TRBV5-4,TGTGCCAGCAGCGACGCGCAGGCTGGGGAAAAACTGTTTTTT,CASSDAQAGEKLFF
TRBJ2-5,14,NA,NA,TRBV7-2,TGTGCCAGCAGAAAGACAGGACTTGCAGAGACCCAGTACTTC,CASRKTGLAETQYF
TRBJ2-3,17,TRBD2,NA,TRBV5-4,TGTGCCAGCAGCTCGACTAGCGGGGGGCCAAGCACAGATACGCAGTATTTT,CASSSTSGGPSTDTQYF
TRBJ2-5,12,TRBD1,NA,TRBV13,TGTGCCAGCCACACCAGGGGGGAGACCCAGTACTTC,CASHTRGETQYF